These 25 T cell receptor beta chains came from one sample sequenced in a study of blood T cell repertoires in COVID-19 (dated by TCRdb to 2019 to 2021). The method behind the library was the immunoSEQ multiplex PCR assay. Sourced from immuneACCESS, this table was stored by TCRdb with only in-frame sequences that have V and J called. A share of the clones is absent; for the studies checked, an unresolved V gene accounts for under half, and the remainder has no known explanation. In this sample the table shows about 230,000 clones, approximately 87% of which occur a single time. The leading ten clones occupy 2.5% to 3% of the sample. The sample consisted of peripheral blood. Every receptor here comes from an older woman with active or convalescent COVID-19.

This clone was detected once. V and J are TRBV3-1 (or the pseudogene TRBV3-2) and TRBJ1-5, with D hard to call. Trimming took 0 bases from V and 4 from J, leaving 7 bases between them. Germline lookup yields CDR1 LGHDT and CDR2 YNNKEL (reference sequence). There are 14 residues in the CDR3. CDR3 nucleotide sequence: TGTGCCAGCAGCCAAGATCACGGTAATCAGCCCCAGCATTTT. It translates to CASSQDHGNQPQHF.

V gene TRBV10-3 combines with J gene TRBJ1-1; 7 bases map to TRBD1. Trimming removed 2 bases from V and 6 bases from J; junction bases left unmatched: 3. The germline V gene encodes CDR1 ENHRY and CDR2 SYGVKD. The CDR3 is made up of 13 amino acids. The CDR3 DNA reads TGTGCCATCAGTGAGGAGGGGGCTGCTGAAGCTTTCTTT. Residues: CAISEEGAAEAFF.

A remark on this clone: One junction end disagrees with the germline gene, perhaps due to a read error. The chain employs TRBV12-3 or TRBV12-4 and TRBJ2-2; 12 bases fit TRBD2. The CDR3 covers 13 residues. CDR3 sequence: CSTSGRVAGELFF. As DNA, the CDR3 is TGCTCGACTAGCGGGAGAGTGGCCGGGGAGCTGTTTTTT.

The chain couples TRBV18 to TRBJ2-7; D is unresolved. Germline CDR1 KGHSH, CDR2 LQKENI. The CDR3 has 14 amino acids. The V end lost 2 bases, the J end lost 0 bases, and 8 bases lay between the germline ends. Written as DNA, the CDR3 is TGTGCCAGCTCACCAGAGGAGAGCTCCTACGAGCAGTACTTC. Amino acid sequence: CASSPEESSYEQYF.

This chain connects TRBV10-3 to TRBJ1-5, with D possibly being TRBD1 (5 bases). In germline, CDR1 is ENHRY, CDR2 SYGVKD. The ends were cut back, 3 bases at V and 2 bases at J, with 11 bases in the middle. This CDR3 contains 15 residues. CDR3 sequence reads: CAISEGRAGNQPQHF. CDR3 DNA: TGTGCCATCAGTGAAGGCAGGGCGGGCAATCAGCCCCAGCATTTT.

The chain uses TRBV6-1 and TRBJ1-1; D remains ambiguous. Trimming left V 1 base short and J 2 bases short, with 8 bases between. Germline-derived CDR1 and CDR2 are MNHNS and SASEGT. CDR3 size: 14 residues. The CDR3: CASSEVGINTEAFF. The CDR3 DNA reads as TGTGCCAGCAGTGAAGTTGGCATCAACACTGAAGCTTTCTTT.

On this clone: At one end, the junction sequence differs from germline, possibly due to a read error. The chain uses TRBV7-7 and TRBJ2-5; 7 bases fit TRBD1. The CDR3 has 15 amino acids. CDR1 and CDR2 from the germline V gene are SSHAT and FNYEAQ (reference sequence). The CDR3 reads CASSHRQGGGETQYF. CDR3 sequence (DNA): TGTGCTAGCAGCCACAGACAGGGTGGGGGAGAGACCCAGTACTTC.

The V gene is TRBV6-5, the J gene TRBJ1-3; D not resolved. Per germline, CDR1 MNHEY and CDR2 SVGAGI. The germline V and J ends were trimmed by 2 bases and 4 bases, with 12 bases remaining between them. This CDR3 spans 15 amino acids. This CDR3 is CASSYGESHGNTIYF. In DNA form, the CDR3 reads TGTGCCAGCAGTTACGGGGAGTCGCACGGAAACACCATATATTTT.

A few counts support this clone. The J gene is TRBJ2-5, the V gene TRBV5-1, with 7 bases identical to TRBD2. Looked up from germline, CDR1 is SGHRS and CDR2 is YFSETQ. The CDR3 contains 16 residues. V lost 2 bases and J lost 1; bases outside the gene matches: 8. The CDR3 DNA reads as TGCGCCAGCAGCTTAAGCGCAGCGGGGCCCCAAGAGACCCAGTACTTC. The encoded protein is CASSLSAAGPQETQYF.

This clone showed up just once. The CDR3 reads CASSFLGGAYNEQFF. The CDR3 DNA reads TGCGCCAGCAGCTTTCTTGGGGGGGCCTACAATGAGCAGTTCTTC. The chain combines TRBV5-1 with TRBJ2-1, with 7 bases matching TRBD2. The CDR3 loop spans 15 amino acids. Per germline, CDR1 SGHRS and CDR2 YFSETQ. Germline trimming cut 2 bases from V and 2 bases from J; bases unmatched to any gene: 4.

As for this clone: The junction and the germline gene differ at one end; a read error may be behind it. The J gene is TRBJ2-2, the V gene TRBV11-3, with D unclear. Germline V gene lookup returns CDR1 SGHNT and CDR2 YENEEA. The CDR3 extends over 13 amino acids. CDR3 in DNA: TGTGCCAGCCGCTTACGGGACACCGGGGAGCTGTTTTTT. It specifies CASRLRDTGELFF.

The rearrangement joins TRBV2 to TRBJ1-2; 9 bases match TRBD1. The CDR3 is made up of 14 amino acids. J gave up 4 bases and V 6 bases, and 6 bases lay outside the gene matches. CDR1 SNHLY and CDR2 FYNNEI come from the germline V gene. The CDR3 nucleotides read TGTGCCAGCAGGGGCGGACAGGGGCCCTATGGCTACACCTTC. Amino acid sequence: CASRGGQGPYGYTF.

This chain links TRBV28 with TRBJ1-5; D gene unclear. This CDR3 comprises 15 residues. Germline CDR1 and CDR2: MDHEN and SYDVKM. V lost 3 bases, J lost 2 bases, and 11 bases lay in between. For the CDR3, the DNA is TGTGCCAGCAGTTTGGTTGCTATTGGCAATCAGCCCCAGCATTTT. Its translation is CASSLVAIGNQPQHF.

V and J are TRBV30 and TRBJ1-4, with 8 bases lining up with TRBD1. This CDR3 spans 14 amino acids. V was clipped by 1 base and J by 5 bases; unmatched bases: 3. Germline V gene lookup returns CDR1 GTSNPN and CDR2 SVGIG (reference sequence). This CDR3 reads CAWSADRGNEKLFF. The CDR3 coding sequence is TGTGCCTGGAGTGCCGACAGGGGCAATGAAAAACTGTTTTTT.

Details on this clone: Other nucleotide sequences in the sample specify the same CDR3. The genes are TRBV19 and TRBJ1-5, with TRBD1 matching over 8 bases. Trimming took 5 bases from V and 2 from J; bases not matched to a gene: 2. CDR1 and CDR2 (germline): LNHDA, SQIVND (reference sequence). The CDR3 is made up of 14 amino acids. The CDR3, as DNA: TGTGCCAGTAGTCCGACAGGGGGCAATCAGCCCCAGCATTTT. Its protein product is CASSPTGGNQPQHF.

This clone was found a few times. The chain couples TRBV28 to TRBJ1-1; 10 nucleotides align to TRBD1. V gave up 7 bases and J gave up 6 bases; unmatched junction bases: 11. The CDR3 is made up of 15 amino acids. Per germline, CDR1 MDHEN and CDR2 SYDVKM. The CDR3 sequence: CASISRTGGVPEAFF. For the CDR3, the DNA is TGTGCCAGCATCTCTCGGACAGGGGGAGTGCCTGAAGCTTTCTTT.

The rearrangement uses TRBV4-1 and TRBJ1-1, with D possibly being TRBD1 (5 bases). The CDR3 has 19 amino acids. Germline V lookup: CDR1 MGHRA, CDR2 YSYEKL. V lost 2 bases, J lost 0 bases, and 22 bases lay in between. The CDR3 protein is CASSQPRAGPGVLNTEAFF. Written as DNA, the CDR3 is TGCGCCAGCAGCCAACCCCGGGCGGGACCGGGTGTATTGAACACTGAAGCTTTCTTT.

The CDR3 is CASSQRQGNQPQHF. The CDR3 region has the DNA TGTGCCAGCAGCCAACGACAGGGAAATCAGCCCCAGCATTTT. The chain joins TRBV3-1 (or the pseudogene TRBV3-2) to TRBJ1-5; TRBD1 matches at 7 bases. This CDR3 region has 14 residues. The junction had 2 bases not matched to a gene; V was cut back by 2 bases and J by 4 bases. Germline V lookup: CDR1 LGHDT, CDR2 YNNKEL (reference sequence).

CDR3 protein: CASSIPGGGTGELFF. In nucleotides, the CDR3 is TGCGCCAGCAGCATCCCGGGAGGGGGGACCGGGGAGCTGTTTTTT. J is TRBJ2-2 and V is TRBV5-1, with 8 bases identical to TRBD2. The J segment lost 5 bases and the V segment lost 4 bases, leaving 7 bases of the junction unmatched. The CDR3 extends over 15 amino acids. The germline gives CDR1 SGHRS, CDR2 YFSETQ.

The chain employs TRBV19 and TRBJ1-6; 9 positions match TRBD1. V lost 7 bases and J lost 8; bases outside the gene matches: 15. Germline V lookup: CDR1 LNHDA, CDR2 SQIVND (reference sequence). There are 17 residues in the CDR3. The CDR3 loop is CASTSRGTGIAHSPLHF. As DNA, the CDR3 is TGTGCCAGTACCTCGAGGGGGACAGGGATTGCGCATTCACCCCTCCACTTT.

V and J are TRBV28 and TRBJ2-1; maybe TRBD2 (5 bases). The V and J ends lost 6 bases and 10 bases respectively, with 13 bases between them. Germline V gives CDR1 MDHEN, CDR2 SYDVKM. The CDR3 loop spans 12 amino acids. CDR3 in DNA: TGTGCCAGCAGCACGAGGGTGCCAGAGCAGTTCTTC. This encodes CASSTRVPEQFF.

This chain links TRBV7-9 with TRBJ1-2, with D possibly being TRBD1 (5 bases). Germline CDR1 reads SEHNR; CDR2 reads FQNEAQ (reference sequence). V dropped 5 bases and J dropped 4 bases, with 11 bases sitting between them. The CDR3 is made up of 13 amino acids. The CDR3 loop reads CASSLDGGYGYTF. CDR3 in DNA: TGTGCCAGCAGCCTGGACGGGGGCTATGGCTACACCTTC.

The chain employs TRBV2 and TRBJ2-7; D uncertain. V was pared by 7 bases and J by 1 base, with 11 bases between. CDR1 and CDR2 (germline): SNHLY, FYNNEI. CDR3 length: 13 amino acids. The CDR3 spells CASTTHISYEQYF. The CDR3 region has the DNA TGTGCCAGCACGACACATATATCCTACGAGCAGTACTTC. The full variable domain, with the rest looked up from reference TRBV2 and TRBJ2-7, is EPEVTQTPSHQVTQMGQEVILRCVPISNHLYFYWYRQILGQKVEFLVSFYNNEISEKSEIFDDQFSVERPDGSNFTLKIRSTKLEDSAMYFCASTTHISYEQYFGPGTRLTVT.

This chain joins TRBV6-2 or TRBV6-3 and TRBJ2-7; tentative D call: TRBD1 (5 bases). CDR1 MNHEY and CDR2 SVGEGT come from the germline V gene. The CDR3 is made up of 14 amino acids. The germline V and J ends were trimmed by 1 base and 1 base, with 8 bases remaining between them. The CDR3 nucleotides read TGTGCCAGCAGTTACTACGACAGTTCCTACGAGCAGTACTTC. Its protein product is CASSYYDSSYEQYF.

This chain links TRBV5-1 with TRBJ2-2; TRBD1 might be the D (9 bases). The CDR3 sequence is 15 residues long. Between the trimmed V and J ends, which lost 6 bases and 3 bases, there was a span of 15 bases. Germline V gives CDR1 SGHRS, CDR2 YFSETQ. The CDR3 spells CASIAGQGDTGELFF. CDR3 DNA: TGCGCCAGCATAGCGGGACAGGGAGACACCGGGGAGCTGTTTTTT. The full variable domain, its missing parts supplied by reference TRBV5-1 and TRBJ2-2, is KAGVTQTPRYLIKTRGQQVTLSCSPISGHRSVSWYQQTPGQGLQFLFEYFSETQRNKGNFPGRFSGRQFSNSRSEMNVSTLELGDSALYLCASIAGQGDTGELFFGEGSRLTVL.